Listed here is a single T cell receptor beta chain. Looked up from germline, CDR1 is MNHNY and CDR2 is SVGAGI (reference sequence). Deletions cut 2 bases from V and 3 bases from J, with 14 bases between. This CDR3 has 15 residues. This entry comes from a study of T cell changes during pregnancy in multiple sclerosis. The table came from immunoSEQ multiplex PCR; TCRdb's copy has only in-frame clones and leaves some out. The data contain around 61,000 clones, around 91% of them singletons. The sample was peripheral blood, taken in the third trimester of pregnancy. This chain connects TRBV6-6 to TRBJ2-7, with D perhaps matching TRBD2 (6 bases). The clonotype originates from a female donor in good health, enrolled as a control in a pregnancy study. CDR3 sequence: CASSYGTGTFYEQYF. The CDR3 bases are TGTGCCAGCAGTTACGGGACTGGGACCTTCTACGAGCAGTACTTC.